This entry describes one T cell receptor beta chain. Its ends do not fully match the called genes, so a read error is possible. Peripheral blood genomic DNA, not sorted cells or RNA, was the template. This record comes from a study of T cell repertoires in aging, cancer and after chemotherapy. Study-wide context: Six age groups, ranging from 30 or younger to 70 or older, included the donors.

Germline-derived CDR1 and CDR2 are SGHDT and YYEEEE. The CDR3 consists of 11 residues. Rearranged V-D-J TRB sequences were amplified with a mixed TRB-A/B primer pool. TCRdb independently ran MiXCR on the multiplex PCR reads; one entry per CDR3 protein. The table shows approximately 400 distinct CDR3 sequences, with 15% to 20% occurring only once. Sequences were obtained from blood. This clonotype was obtained from a human donor with a solid tumor. The chain couples TRBV5-6 to TRBJ2-1, with 9 nucleotides matching TRBD2. The CDR3 DNA reads TGTGCCAGCAGCGGCCTAGCGGGGACCCACTTC. Translated, it gives CASSGLAGTHF.